This TCR beta chain was retrieved from a study of blood T cells in healthy people across ages (dated by TCRdb to about 2015). Concerning the study at large: In model experiments, roughly one uniquely barcoded TCR beta cDNA molecule per two T cells was captured by template switching. Age-related changes in TCR beta repertoire diversity were measured in the study by deep sequencing normalized with unique cDNA molecular identifiers. The donors were split into four age groups: young (average roughly 15 years), middle-aged (roughly 39), aged (approximately 59) and long-lived (more than 80). To avoid experimental bias, donors of different ages were spread randomly across the sequencing lanes. Using the same blood draw, the study looked at two additional independent replicas of 1 million unique cDNA reads for two donors, one aged 18 to 29 and the other aged 80 or older.

Beyond this particular receptor, the publication reports: As age increased, observed TCR beta diversity per million T cells dropped in a roughly linear way, and a significant reduction was already evident by age 40. Conclusive comparison of naive and antigen-experienced compartments was prevented by the profiling of bulk unsorted PBMCs. Compared with the aged group, more naive CD4+ T cells, fewer expanded clones and increased TCR diversity were shown by the long-lived group, suggesting age selection. Estimates of total diversity based on one million sequenced T cells were regarded as lower bounds and as underestimates. Because the CMV infection status of the donors was unknown, age-related changes in expanded clonotypes may potentially have been confounded. There was a strong correlation between observed TCR beta diversity and the percentage of naive T cells measured by flow cytometry.

The roughly 39 donors, aged about 6 to 95 years, were systemically healthy Caucasian individuals from Russia. Each donor gave 8 to 10 milliliters of peripheral blood, drawn into EDTA-treated Vacutainer tubes. PBMCs were isolated by Ficoll-Paque density-gradient centrifugation, with at least 7 million obtained per sample. Total RNA was extracted from PBMCs with Trizol reagent, with at least 6 micrograms obtained per sample. For every donor, flow cytometry on a PBMC aliquot measured the percentage of naive CD45RAhigh/CD27high T cells. The protocol used for the library was 5' RACE. Sequenced on an Illumina HiSeq 2500. The second PCR ran for roughly 7 to 12 cycles and used a J-beta primer mix along with a sample-barcoded 5' primer. A template-switch 5' adaptor carrying 12 random nucleotides introduced a unique molecular identifier onto each TCR beta cDNA molecule. Each sample yielded at least 3 million CDR3-containing paired-end reads. First-strand cDNA synthesis was performed from all RNA using the Mint cDNA synthesis kit, with priming by a TRBC-specific oligonucleotide. Following uracil-DNA glycosylase treatment, all cDNA underwent a first 18-cycle PCR with the universal primers M1SS and BC2_uni_R. From the authors' description of their analysis: Normalization of each sample was performed by random selection of 1 million high-quality reads, each carrying a distinct molecular identifier. Reads with shared molecular identifiers were discarded instead of being binned into consensus sequences. CDR3 identification, clonotype clustering and error correction used MiTCR with a Q25 quality threshold and the strictest error-elimination algorithm. A nonparametric unseen species model with Euler transformation was used to estimate lower-bound total TCR beta diversity. TCRdb reran the public reads through fastp at Q25 and MiXCR, keeping productive beta chains. Every distinct CDR3 protein forms one entry, paired with its most common genes and DNA. TCRdb's processing, not the study's, gives the V and J calls here. This sample holds some 780,000 distinct CDR3 sequences; roughly three fifths were observed only once. Of the sample, roughly 24% falls within the top ten clones.

This clonotype was counted a few times. There is no known antigen for this receptor. Base qualities were left out, and no much larger clone turns up one base away. CDR1 is given as SGHTA and CDR2 as FQGTGA, both from the germline V gene. Trimming takes 2 bases off V and 0 bases off J; junction bases not matched to a gene: 4. From the cysteine through the phenylalanine, the CDR3 covers 16 amino acids. The CDR3 DNA has 48 bases and is translated from base 1. The chain employs TRBV7-3 and TRBJ2-1, with 7 central nucleotides matching TRBD1. The sequence was obtained from a middle-aged man in good health. Sequences were obtained from blood. At the DNA level, the sequence is TGTGCCAGCAGCTTATTACAGGGGAGCTCCTACAATGAGCAGTTCTTC. Its amino acids are CASSLLQGSSYNEQFF. This CDR3, with the reference TRBV7-3 and TRBJ2-1 proteins standing in past its ends, gives the full variable domain GAGVSQTPSNKVTEKGKYVELRCDPISGHTALYWYRQSLGQGPEFLIYFQGTGAADDSGLPNDRFFAVRPEGSVSTLKIQRTERGDSAVYLCASSLLQGSSYNEQFFGPGTRLTVL.